This is a list of T cell receptor beta chains from one sample in a study of blood T cell repertoires in COVID-19. TCRdb's table, derived via immunoSEQ multiplex PCR, lists solely in-frame clones and lacks some. This table holds 100,000 to 150,000 clones, about 74% found once. Sequenced: peripheral blood. The receptor source for this set is a man in his 60s with acute or convalescent COVID-19. Each CDR3 is given with its conserved first and last residue. D genes are given only for firm matches. Clone size is stated in some rows and not others, as once, few, many or a class when expanded.

CDR3	DNA	D	size	V	J
CASSSSKPYTEAFF	TGTGCCAGCAGTAGTTCCAAGCCCTACACTGAAGCTTTCTTT	NA	NA	TRBV2	TRBJ1-1
CASSLERAGRGSGELFF	TGTGCCAGCAGCTTAGAACGTGCGGGTCGGGGATCCGGGGAGCTGTTTTTT	NA	few	TRBV11-2	TRBJ2-2
CASSRRAGASIGELFF	TGTGCCAGCAGCCGCCGGGCGGGGGCCTCTATCGGGGAGCTGTTTTTT	NA	NA	TRBV7-9	TRBJ2-2
CAFRPGQGVSSPLHF	TGTGCCTTTCGTCCGGGACAGGGGGTTAGTTCACCCCTCCACTTT	TRBD1	NA	TRBV30	TRBJ1-6
CAWSVIQRRTGELFF	TGTGCCTGGAGTGTAATCCAGCGGAGAACCGGGGAGCTGTTTTTT	NA	NA	TRBV30	TRBJ2-2
CASSSLRDTAEAFF	TGTGCCAGCAGTTCACTGAGGGACACCGCTGAAGCTTTCTTT	NA	NA	TRBV6-9	TRBJ1-1
CASSDNRGRRAKNIQYF	TGCGCCAGCAGTGACAACAGGGGGCGCAGGGCCAAAAACATTCAGTACTTC	TRBD1	NA	TRBV23-1	TRBJ2-4
CASGLSAGRTEAFF	TGTGCTAGTGGTTTGTCGGCAGGGAGGACTGAAGCTTTCTTT	NA	NA	TRBV12-5	TRBJ1-1
CASSGGQGNYGYTF	TGTGCCAGCAGCGGAGGACAGGGGAACTATGGCTACACCTTC	TRBD1	NA	TRBV9	TRBJ1-2
CASSSTERGLAKNIQYF	TGTGCCAGCAGCTCAACTGAGCGGGGACTAGCCAAAAACATTCAGTACTTC	TRBD2	once	TRBV7-8	TRBJ2-4
CASSSNRGDEQFF	TGTGCCAGTAGTAGTAACAGGGGTGATGAGCAGTTCTTC	TRBD1	NA	TRBV19	TRBJ2-1